This TCR beta chain was captured in a study of blood T cells in healthy people across ages. The authors ran a second PCR of about 6 to 11 cycles using a sample-barcoded 5' primer and a J-beta primer mix. The template-switch adaptor was a 5' adaptor with 12 random nucleotides. It tagged each cDNA molecule. Researchers report that each sample yielded at least 3 million CDR3-containing paired-end reads. One entry per CDR3 protein, called by TCRdb with MiXCR from the 5' RACE reads. The sample contains hundreds of thousands of distinct CDR3 sequences, around 21% of which appear only once. This receptor was taken from a man between 65 and 85 years old in good health. What was sequenced was blood.

This CDR3 reads CASSRSERYDEQFF. As DNA, the CDR3 is TGCGCCAGCAGCCGGAGCGAAAGATACGATGAGCAGTTCTTC. This sequence joins TRBV4-3 and TRBJ2-1, with D unclear. Trimming pared 4 bases from V and 8 bases from J, leaving 15 bases between. The CDR3 runs 14 residues. Germline V CDR1 and CDR2: LGHNA, YSLEER.